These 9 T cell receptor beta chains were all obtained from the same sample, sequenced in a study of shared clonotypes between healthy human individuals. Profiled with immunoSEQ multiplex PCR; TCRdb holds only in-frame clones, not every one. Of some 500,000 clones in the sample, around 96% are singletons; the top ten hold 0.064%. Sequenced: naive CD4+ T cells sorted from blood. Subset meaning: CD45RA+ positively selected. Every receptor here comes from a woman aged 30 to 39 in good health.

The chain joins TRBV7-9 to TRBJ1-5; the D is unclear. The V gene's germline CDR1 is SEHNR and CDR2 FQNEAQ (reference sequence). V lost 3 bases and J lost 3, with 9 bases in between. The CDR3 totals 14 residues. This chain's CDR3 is CASSFGGVNQPQHF. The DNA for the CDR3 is TGTGCCAGCAGCTTCGGTGGGGTCAATCAGCCCCAGCATTTT.

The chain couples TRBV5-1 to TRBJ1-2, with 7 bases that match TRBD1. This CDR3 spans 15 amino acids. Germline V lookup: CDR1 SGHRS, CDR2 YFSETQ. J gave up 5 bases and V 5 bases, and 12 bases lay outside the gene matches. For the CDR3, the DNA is TGCGCCAGCAGGGGACGAAGGGGGCTGTGGTATGGCTACACCTTC. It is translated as CASRGRRGLWYGYTF. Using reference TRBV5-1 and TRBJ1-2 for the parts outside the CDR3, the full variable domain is KAGVTQTPRYLIKTRGQQVTLSCSPISGHRSVSWYQQTPGQGLQFLFEYFSETQRNKGNFPGRFSGRQFSNSRSEMNVSTLELGDSALYLCASRGRRGLWYGYTFGSGTRLTVV.

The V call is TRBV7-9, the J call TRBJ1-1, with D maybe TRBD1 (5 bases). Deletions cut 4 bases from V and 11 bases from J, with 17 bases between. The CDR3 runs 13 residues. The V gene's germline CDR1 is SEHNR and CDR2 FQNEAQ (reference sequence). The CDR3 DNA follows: TGTGCCAGCAGCTCGCCGGGACCACCTCGGGCTTTCTTT. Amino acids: CASSSPGPPRAFF.

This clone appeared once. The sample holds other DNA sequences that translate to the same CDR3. The CDR3 sequence is CASSVGGVGEQYF. Written as DNA, the CDR3 is TGTGCCAGCAGTGTCGGGGGGGTCGGCGAGCAGTACTTC. The J gene is TRBJ2-7, the V gene TRBV6-1, with 8 bases matching TRBD2. The CDR3 has 13 amino acids. The trim removed 4 bases at V and 6 bases at J, leaving 5 bases unmatched. Germline V gene sequence: CDR1 MNHNS, CDR2 SASEGT.

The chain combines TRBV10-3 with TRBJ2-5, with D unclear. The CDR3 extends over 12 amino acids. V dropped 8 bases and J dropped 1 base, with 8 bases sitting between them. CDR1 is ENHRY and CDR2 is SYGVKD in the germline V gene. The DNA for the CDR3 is TGTGCCATCGGCGCGGTCCAAGAGACCCAGTACTTC. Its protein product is CAIGAVQETQYF.

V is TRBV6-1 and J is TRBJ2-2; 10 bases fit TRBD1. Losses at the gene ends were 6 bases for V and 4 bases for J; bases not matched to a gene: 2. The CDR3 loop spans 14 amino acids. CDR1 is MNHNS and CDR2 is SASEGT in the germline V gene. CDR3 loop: CASRGQGVTGELFF. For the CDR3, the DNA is TGTGCCAGCAGAGGACAGGGGGTCACCGGGGAGCTGTTTTTT.

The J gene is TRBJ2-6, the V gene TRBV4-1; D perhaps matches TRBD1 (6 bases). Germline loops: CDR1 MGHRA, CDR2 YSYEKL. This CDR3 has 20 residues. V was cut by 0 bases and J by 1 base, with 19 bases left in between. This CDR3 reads CASSQDQGLQGLSGANVLTF. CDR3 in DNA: TGCGCCAGCAGCCAAGATCAAGGCTTACAGGGTTTATCTGGGGCCAACGTCCTGACTTTC.

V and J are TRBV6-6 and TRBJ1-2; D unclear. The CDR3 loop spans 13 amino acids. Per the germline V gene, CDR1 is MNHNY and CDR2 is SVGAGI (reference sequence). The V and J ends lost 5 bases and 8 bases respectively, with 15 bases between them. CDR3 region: CASSPGLPGGYTF. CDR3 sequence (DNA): TGTGCCAGCAGTCCTGGACTACCGGGGGGCTACACCTTC.

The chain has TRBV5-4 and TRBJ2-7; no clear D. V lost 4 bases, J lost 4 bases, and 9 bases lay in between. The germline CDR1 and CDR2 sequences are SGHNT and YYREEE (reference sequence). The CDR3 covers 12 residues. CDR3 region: CASSGDPYEQYF. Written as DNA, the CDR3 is TGTGCCAGCAGCGGAGACCCTTACGAGCAGTACTTC. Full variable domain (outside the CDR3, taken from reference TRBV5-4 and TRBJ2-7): ETGVTQSPTHLIKTRGQQVTLRCSSQSGHNTVSWYQQALGQGPQFIFQYYREEENGRGNFPPRFSGLQFPNYSSELNVNALELDDSALYLCASSGDPYEQYFGPGTRLTVT.